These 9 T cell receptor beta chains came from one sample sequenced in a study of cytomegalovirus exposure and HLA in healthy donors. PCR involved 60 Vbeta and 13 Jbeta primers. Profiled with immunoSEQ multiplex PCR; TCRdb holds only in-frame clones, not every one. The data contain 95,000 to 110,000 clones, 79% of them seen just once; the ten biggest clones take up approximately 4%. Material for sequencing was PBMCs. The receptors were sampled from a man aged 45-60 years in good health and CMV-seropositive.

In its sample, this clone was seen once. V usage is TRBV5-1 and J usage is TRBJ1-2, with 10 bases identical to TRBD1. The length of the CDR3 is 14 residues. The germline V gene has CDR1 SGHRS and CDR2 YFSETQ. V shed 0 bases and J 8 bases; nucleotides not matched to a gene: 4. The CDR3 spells CASSLGDRGSGYTF. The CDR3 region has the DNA TGCGCCAGCAGCTTGGGGGACAGGGGTAGCGGCTACACCTTC.

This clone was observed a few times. The DNA for the CDR3 is TGTGCCAGCAGTGAGTCGTACAGGGAGAATCAGCCCCAGCATTTT. As protein: CASSESYRENQPQHF. The rearrangement joins TRBV6-4 to TRBJ1-5; perhaps TRBD1 as D (6 bases). Trimming took 3 bases from V and 4 from J, leaving 13 bases between them. This CDR3 spans 15 amino acids. Germline CDR1 and CDR2: MRHNA and SNTAGT.

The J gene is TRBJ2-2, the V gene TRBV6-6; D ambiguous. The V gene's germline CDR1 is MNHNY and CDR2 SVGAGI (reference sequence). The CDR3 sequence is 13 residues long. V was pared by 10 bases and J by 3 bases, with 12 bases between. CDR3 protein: CATAVLDTGELFF. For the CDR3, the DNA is TGTGCCACCGCGGTTCTTGACACCGGGGAGCTGTTTTTT.

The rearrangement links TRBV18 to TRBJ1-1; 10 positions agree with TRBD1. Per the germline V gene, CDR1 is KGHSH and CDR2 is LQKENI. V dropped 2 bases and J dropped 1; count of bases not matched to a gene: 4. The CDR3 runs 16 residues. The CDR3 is CASSPTWTGGNTEAFF. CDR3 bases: TGTGCCAGCTCACCAACTTGGACAGGGGGGAACACTGAAGCTTTCTTT.

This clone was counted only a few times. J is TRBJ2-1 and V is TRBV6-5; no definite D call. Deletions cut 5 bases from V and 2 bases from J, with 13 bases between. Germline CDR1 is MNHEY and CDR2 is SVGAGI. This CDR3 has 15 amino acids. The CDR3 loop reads CASSSEPVTYNEQFF. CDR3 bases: TGTGCCAGCAGTAGTGAGCCTGTAACCTACAATGAGCAGTTCTTC.

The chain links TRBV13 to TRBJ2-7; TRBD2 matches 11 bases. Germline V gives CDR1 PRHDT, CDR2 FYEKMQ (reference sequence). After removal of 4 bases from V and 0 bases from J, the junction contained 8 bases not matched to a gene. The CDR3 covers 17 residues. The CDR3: CASSSIGLAGFSYEQYF. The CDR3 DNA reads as TGTGCCAGCAGCTCTATCGGACTAGCGGGCTTCTCCTACGAGCAGTACTTC.

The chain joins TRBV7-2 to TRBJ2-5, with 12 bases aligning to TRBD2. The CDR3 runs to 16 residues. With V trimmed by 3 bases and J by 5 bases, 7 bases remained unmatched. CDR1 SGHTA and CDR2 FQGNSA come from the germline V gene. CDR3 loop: CASSLASGRGWETQYF. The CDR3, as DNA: TGTGCCAGCAGCTTGGCTAGCGGGAGGGGTTGGGAGACCCAGTACTTC.

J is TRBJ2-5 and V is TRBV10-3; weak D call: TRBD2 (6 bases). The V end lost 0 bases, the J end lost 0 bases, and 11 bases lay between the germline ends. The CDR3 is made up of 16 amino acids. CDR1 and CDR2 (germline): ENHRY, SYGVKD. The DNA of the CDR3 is TGTGCCATCAGTGAGTCGGAGGGCCCGTACCAAGAGACCCAGTACTTC. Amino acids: CAISESEGPYQETQYF.

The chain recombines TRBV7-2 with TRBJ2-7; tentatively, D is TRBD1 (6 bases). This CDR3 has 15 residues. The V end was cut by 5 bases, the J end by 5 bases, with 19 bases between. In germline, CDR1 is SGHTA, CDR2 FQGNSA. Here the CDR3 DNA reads TGTGCCAGCAGCACCAGGGACAAAGGGGACGACGAGCAGTACTTC. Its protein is CASSTRDKGDDEQYF.